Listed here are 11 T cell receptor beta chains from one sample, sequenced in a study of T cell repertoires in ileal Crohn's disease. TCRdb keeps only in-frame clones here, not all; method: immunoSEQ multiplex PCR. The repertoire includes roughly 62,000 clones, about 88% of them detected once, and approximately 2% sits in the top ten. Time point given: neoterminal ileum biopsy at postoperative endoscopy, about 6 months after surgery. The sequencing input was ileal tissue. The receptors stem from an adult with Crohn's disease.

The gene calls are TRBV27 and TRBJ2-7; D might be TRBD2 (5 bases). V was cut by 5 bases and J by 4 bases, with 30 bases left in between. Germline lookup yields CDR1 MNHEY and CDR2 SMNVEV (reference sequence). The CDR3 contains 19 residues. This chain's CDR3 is CASSLRDSDHTLQPYEQYV. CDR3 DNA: TGTGCCAGCAGTCTACGGGATTCGGACCATACCCTTCAACCTTACGAGCAGTACGTC.

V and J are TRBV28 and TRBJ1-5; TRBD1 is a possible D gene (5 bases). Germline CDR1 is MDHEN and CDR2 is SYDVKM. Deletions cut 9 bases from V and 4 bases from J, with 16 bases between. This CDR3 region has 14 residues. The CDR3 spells CASSWGPGNQPQHF. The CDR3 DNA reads TGTGCCAGTTCGTGGGGTCCAGGGAATCAGCCCCAGCATTTT.

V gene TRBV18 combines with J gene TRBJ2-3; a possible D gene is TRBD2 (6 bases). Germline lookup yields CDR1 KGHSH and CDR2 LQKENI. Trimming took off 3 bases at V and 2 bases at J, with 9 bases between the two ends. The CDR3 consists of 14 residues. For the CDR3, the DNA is TGTGCCAGCTCACCCCCGGACTACACAGATACGCAGTATTTT. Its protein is CASSPPDYTDTQYF.

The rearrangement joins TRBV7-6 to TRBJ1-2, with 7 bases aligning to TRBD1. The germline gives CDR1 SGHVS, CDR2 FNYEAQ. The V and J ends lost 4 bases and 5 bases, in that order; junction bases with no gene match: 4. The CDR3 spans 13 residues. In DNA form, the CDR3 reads TGTGCCAGCAGCTGGGACAGAAGTTATGGCTACACCTTC. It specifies CASSWDRSYGYTF.

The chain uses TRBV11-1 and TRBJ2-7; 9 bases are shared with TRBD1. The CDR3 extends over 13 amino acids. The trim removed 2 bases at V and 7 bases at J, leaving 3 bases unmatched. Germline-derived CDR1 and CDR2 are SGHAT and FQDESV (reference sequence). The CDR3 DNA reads TGTGCCAGCAGCTTATGGACAGGGGAAGAGCAGTACGTC. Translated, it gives CASSLWTGEEQYV.

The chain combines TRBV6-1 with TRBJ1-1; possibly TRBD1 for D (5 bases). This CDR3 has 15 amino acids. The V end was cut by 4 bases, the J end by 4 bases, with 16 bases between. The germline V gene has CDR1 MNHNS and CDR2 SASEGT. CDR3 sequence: CASSAVSGLGTEAFF. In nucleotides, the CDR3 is TGTGCCAGCAGTGCGGTTTCAGGGTTAGGCACTGAAGCTTTCTTT.

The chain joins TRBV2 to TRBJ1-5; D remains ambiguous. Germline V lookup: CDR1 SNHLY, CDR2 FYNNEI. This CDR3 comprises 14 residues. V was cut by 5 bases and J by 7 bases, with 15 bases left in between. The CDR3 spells CASSLGSTGQPQHF. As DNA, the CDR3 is TGTGCCAGCAGTTTAGGCAGCACCGGGCAGCCCCAGCATTTT. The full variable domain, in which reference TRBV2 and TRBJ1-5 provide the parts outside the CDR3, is EPEVTQTPSHQVTQMGQEVILRCVPISNHLYFYWYRQILGQKVEFLVSFYNNEISEKSEIFDDQFSVERPDGSNFTLKIRSTKLEDSAMYFCASSLGSTGQPQHFGDGTRLSIL.

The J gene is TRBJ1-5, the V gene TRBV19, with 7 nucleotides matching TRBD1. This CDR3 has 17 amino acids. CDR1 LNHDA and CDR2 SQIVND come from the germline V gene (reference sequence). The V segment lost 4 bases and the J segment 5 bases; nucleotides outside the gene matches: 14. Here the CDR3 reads CASSKLREGGADQPQHF. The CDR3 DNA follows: TGTGCCAGTAGTAAATTGAGAGAAGGGGGCGCGGATCAGCCCCAGCATTTT.

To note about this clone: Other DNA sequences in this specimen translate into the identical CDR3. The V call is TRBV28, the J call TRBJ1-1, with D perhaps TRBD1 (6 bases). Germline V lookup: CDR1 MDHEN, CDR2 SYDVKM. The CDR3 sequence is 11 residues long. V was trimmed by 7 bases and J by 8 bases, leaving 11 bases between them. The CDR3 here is CASIGGLEAFF. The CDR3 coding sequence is TGTGCCAGCATCGGGGGGCTGGAAGCTTTCTTT.

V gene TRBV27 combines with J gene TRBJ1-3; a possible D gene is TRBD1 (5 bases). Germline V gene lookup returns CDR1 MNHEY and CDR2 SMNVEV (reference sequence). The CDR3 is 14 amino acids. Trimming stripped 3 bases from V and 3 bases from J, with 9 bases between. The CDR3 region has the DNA TGTGCCAGCAGTTTCGGGGGGGATGGAAACACCATATATTTT. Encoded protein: CASSFGGDGNTIYF.

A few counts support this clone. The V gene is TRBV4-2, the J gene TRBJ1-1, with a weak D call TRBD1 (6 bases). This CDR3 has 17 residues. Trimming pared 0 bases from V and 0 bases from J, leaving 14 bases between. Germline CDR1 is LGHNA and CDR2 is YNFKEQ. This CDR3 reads CASSQDPTGAMNTEAFF. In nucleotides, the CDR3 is TGTGCCAGCAGCCAAGATCCGACAGGAGCTATGAACACTGAAGCTTTCTTT.